This T cell receptor (beta chain) came from a study of T-cell memory formation after mild COVID-19. The study's findings and limits: Mainly CM and EM harbored the contracting CD4+ clones; mainly EMRA harbored the CD8+ ones. Within pre-infection memory, some responding clones were found, suggesting cross-reactive memory joined.

V was pared by 6 bases and J by 8 bases, with 16 bases between. The CDR3 has 13 amino acids. Germline loops: CDR1 SEHNR, CDR2 FQNEAQ (reference sequence). TCRdb ran MiXCR on the 5' RACE reads and lists one entry per CDR3 protein. This sample yields roughly 560,000 distinct CDR3 sequences, of which roughly 22% are seen a single time; around 12% belongs to the top ten. Turning to this clonotype: The target antigen is unknown.

The sample taken for sequencing was PBMCs or a T cell subset sorted from them (not recorded which). J is TRBJ1-2 and V is TRBV7-9, with D perhaps TRBD1 (6 bases). This clonotype originated in an adult woman who had mild COVID-19 (a few samples of this study predate the infection). Cell type and time point are not known. In nucleotides, the CDR3 is TGTGCCAGCAGAAACATCTCGGGGGCCGGCTACACCTTC. Translated, it gives CASRNISGAGYTF.